This TCR beta chain was obtained from a study of response to subunit inactivated influenza vaccine. Overall study findings and caveats: Every seasonal influenza vaccination brings in few new T cells, the authors suggested.

TCRdb used MiXCR to reprocess the RT-PCR reads, holding one entry per CDR3 protein. Here the sample spans roughly 710,000 distinct CDR3 sequences, less than 15% being singletons. CDR1 and CDR2 (germline): GTSNPN, SVGIG (reference sequence). The J segment lost 0 bases and the V segment lost 0 bases, leaving 7 bases of the junction unmatched. CDR3 length: 18 residues. This clonotype was observed a handful of times. Its target is unknown. The receptor comes from a man aged 50 to 59 who received an inactivated influenza vaccine. Sequenced here: PBMCs from blood, sampled 14 to 15 days before vaccination. V gene TRBV30 combines with J gene TRBJ2-6; 8 positions agree with TRBD2. The CDR3 DNA follows: TGTGCCTGGAGTGTAGGGCTAGCGGGCTTCTCTGGGGCCAACGTCCTGACTTTC. Amino acids: CAWSVGLAGFSGANVLTF. Combining the CDR3 with reference TRBV30 and TRBJ2-6 gives the whole variable domain SQTIHQWPATLVQPVGSPLSLECTVEGTSNPNLYWYRQAAGRGLQLLFYSVGIGQISSEVPQNLSASRPQDRQFILSSKKLLLSDSGFYLCAWSVGLAGFSGANVLTFGAGSRLTVL.